The 18 T cell receptor beta chains listed next were all sequenced from one sample in a study of T cell changes during pregnancy in multiple sclerosis. Repertoires were generated with immunoSEQ multiplex PCR, while TCRdb's copy carries only in-frame clones and drops some. Counted here are 100,000 or so clones, 94% occurring once; the ten biggest clones make up 1.5% to 2%. The source material was peripheral blood, sampled after pregnancy. The receptors stem from a female donor in good health, enrolled as a control in a pregnancy study.

The chain combines TRBV28 with TRBJ2-1; D is possibly TRBD1 (6 bases). V lost 4 bases and J 10 bases, leaving 14 bases between the germline ends. Germline CDR1 reads MDHEN; CDR2 reads SYDVKM. The CDR3 sequence is 13 residues long. The CDR3 nucleotides read TGTGCCAGCAGTTCATTCTACAGGGTGGAGCAGTTCTTC. Protein sequence: CASSSFYRVEQFF.

The chain couples TRBV10-3 to TRBJ2-2; 7 bases match TRBD2. The CDR3 totals 14 residues. Germline CDR1 and CDR2: ENHRY and SYGVKD. The V gene end was trimmed by 7 bases and the J gene end by 2 bases; junction bases not matched to a gene: 4. DNA of the CDR3: TGTGCCATCAAGAGGGACTACAACACCGGGGAGCTGTTTTTT. The encoded protein is CAIKRDYNTGELFF.

The CDR3 here is CASIIQGVPSGANVLTF. CDR3 in DNA: TGTGCCAGCATCATACAGGGGGTTCCCTCTGGGGCCAACGTCCTGACTTTC. This sequence joins TRBV5-6 and TRBJ2-6; 8 bases are shared with TRBD1. The CDR3 is made up of 17 amino acids. The J segment lost 0 bases and the V segment lost 6 bases, leaving 8 bases of the junction unmatched. Germline-derived CDR1 and CDR2 are SGHDT and YYEEEE.

The CDR3 here is CASSLGAGGYQPQHF. CDR3 nucleotide sequence: TGTGCCAGCAGCTTAGGGGCAGGGGGATATCAGCCCCAGCATTTT. The gene calls are TRBV11-2 and TRBJ1-5; 7 bases align to TRBD1. CDR1 is SGHAT, CDR2 FQNNGV, per germline. Unmatched junction bases numbered 5, after V lost 1 base and J lost 5 bases. The CDR3 is 15 residues long.

The J gene is TRBJ1-1, the V gene TRBV28; D possibly corresponds to TRBD1 (6 bases). The germline gives CDR1 MDHEN, CDR2 SYDVKM. This CDR3 is built from 14 residues. V dropped 2 bases and J dropped 1 base, with 8 bases sitting between them. The CDR3 reads CASSLTQGNTEAFF. As DNA, the CDR3 is TGTGCCAGCAGTTTAACACAGGGGAACACTGAAGCTTTCTTT. Full variable domain (rest looked up from reference TRBV28 and TRBJ1-1): DVKVTQSSRYLVKRTGEKVFLECVQDMDHENMFWYRQDPGLGLRLIYFSYDVKMKEKGDIPEGYSVSREKKERFSLILESASTNQTSMYLCASSLTQGNTEAFFGQGTRLTVV.

CDR3 coding DNA: TGCGCCAGCAGCATACTAGCGGGATCCAGGAATGAGCAGTTCTTC. It encodes CASSILAGSRNEQFF. The chain combines TRBV4-1 with TRBJ2-1, with 10 positions matching TRBD2. The V gene's germline CDR1 is MGHRA and CDR2 YSYEKL. The junction had 8 bases not matched to a gene; V was cut back by 5 bases and J by 7 bases. The CDR3 length is 15 residues.

This clone was seen a single time. The genes are TRBV18 and TRBJ2-3, with 9 positions matching TRBD1. This CDR3 region has 15 residues. The ends lost 3 bases at V and 5 bases at J; junction bases unmatched: 6. The germline V gene has CDR1 KGHSH and CDR2 LQKENI. CDR3 sequence: CASSPTLTGGDTQYF. CDR3 DNA sequence: TGTGCCAGCTCACCCACCTTGACAGGGGGAGATACGCAGTATTTT. The full variable domain, in which reference TRBV18 and TRBJ2-3 provide the parts outside the CDR3, is NAGVMQNPRHLVRRRGQEARLRCSPMKGHSHVYWYRQLPEEGLKFMVYLQKENIIDESGMPKERFSAEFPKEGPSILRIQQVVRGDSAAYFCASSPTLTGGDTQYFGPGTRLTVL.

V usage is TRBV28 and J usage is TRBJ1-3; D unclear. V lost 6 bases, J lost 0 bases, and 9 bases lay in between. Germline V gene lookup returns CDR1 MDHEN and CDR2 SYDVKM. The CDR3 has 14 residues. CDR3: CASSVLISGNTIYF. In DNA form, the CDR3 reads TGTGCCAGCAGCGTACTCATCTCTGGAAACACCATATATTTT.

V and J are TRBV27 and TRBJ2-7, with a weak D call TRBD1 (6 bases). The CDR3 runs to 16 residues. V was pared by 5 bases and J by 2 bases, with 19 bases between. From germline, CDR1 is MNHEY and CDR2 SMNVEV (reference sequence). CDR3 sequence (DNA): TGTGCCAGCAGTCCCCAACAGGGTTGGGGTGCCTACGAGCAGTACTTC. Translated, it gives CASSPQQGWGAYEQYF.

The CDR3 nucleotides read TGCGCCAGCAGCCAAAACAGGTTGGACGAGCAGTACTTC. The encoded protein is CASSQNRLDEQYF. This chain joins TRBV4-1 and TRBJ2-7; tentatively, D is TRBD1 (5 bases). V lost 2 bases, J lost 5 bases, and 10 bases lay in between. CDR1 and CDR2 (germline): MGHRA, YSYEKL. CDR3 size: 13 residues.

The chain recombines TRBV6-5 with TRBJ2-3; tentative D call: TRBD2 (7 bases). The CDR3 is 13 amino acids. The germline V gene encodes CDR1 MNHEY and CDR2 SVGAGI. Trimming left V 6 bases short and J 3 bases short, with 10 bases between. Here the CDR3 reads CASRKGGTDTQYF. The CDR3 region has the DNA TGTGCCAGCAGAAAGGGGGGGACAGATACGCAGTATTTT.

The chain links TRBV7-6 to TRBJ1-4, with D possibly matching TRBD1 (6 bases). Trimming stripped 5 bases from V and 7 bases from J, with 32 bases between. CDR1 is SGHVS and CDR2 is FNYEAQ in the germline V gene. The CDR3 sequence is 20 residues long. The CDR3 spells CASSVSYRDTGQDLAEKLFF. The CDR3 region has the DNA TGTGCCAGCAGCGTATCCTACCGGGACACCGGTCAAGACCTAGCTGAAAAACTGTTTTTT.

A single count supports this clone. The chain joins TRBV19 to TRBJ2-5; D call uncertain. CDR1 and CDR2 from the germline V gene are LNHDA and SQIVND (reference sequence). V was clipped by 3 bases and J by 2 bases, with 19 bases between them. The CDR3 spans 17 residues. CDR3 amino acids: CASSILPKLGTQETQYF. In nucleotides, the CDR3 is TGTGCCAGTAGTATCCTCCCCAAGCTAGGAACTCAAGAGACCCAGTACTTC.

The V call is TRBV6-5, the J call TRBJ1-6; 8 bases are a match to TRBD1. The CDR3 sequence is 15 residues long. Germline-derived CDR1 and CDR2 are MNHEY and SVGAGI. The junction had 4 bases not matched to a gene; V was cut back by 5 bases and J by 4 bases. The CDR3 DNA reads TGTGCCAGCAGTAGAGGACAGGGTTATAATTCACCCCTCCACTTT. It encodes CASSRGQGYNSPLHF.

This clone appeared a single time. The rearrangement joins TRBV7-2 to TRBJ1-2; D gene unclear. Germline V CDR1 and CDR2: SGHTA, FQGNSA. V was cut by 1 base and J by 2 bases, with 14 bases left in between. The CDR3 contains 16 residues. The CDR3 sequence: CASSLDGGRENYGYTF. DNA of the CDR3: TGTGCCAGCAGCTTAGACGGCGGACGGGAGAACTATGGCTACACCTTC.

This sequence joins TRBV15 and TRBJ1-1; 10 bases align to TRBD1. After removal of 5 bases from V and 8 bases from J, the junction contained 8 bases not matched to a gene. CDR3 length: 14 residues. The germline CDR1 and CDR2 sequences are LNHNV and YYDKDF (reference sequence). CDR3 in DNA: TGTGCCACCAGCCGGGGACAGGGGAGACTAGAAGCTTTCTTT. Protein: CATSRGQGRLEAFF.

J is TRBJ1-2 and V is TRBV7-2; D is unresolved. V lost 5 bases and J 8 bases, leaving 9 bases between the germline ends. Germline-derived CDR1 and CDR2 are SGHTA and FQGNSA. This CDR3 has 11 amino acids. The CDR3 nucleotides are TGTGCCAGCAGCCCCTCGGGGGGCTACACCTTC. Translating gives CASSPSGGYTF.

The chain recombines TRBV23-1 with TRBJ2-7; 9 nucleotides align to TRBD2. TRBV23-1 is assigned to the ORF class and has an uncertain function. V lost 0 bases and J lost 4; bases outside the gene matches: 13. CDR3 size: 18 residues. CDR3 bases: TGCGCCAGCAGTCAATCCCAGATGGGCGGCGGGAGGGAGTACGAGCAGTACTTC. The encoded protein is CASSQSQMGGGREYEQYF.